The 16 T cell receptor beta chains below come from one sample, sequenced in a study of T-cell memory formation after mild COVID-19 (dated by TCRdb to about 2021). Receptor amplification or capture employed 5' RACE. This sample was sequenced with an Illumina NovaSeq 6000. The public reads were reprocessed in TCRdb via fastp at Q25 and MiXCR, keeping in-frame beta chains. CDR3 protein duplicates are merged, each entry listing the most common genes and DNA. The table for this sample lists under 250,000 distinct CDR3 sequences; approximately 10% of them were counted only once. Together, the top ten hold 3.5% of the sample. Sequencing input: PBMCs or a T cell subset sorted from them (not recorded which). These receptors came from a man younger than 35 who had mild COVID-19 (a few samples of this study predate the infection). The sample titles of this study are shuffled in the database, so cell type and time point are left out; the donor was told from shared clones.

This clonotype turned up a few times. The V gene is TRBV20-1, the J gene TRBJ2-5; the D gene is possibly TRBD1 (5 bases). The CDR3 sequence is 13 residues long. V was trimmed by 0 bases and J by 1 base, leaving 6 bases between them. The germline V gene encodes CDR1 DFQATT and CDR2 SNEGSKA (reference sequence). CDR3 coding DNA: TGCAGTGCTAGAGATCAGGGCCAAGAGACCCAGTACTTC. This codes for CSARDQGQETQYF.

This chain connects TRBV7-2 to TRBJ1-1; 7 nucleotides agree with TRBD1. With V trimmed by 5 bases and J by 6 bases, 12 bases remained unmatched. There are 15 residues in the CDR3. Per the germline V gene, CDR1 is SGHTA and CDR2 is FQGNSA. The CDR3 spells CASSPYTGTDSEAFF. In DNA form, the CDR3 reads TGTGCCAGCAGCCCTTATACCGGGACAGATTCTGAAGCTTTCTTT.

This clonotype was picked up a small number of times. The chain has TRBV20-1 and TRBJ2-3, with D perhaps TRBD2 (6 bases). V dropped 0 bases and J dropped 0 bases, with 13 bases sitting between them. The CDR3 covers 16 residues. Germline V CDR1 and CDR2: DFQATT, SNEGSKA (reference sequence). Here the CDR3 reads CSARDISGLSTDTQYF. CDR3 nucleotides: TGCAGTGCTAGAGATATTTCGGGACTCAGCACAGATACGCAGTATTTT.

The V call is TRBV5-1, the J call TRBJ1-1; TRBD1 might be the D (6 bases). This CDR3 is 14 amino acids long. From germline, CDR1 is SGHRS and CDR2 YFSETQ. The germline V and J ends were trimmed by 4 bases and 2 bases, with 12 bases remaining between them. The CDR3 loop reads CASSPWGGNTEAFF. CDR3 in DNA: TGCGCCAGCAGCCCCTGGGGGGGCAACACTGAAGCTTTCTTT. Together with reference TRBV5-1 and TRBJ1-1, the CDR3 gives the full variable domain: KAGVTQTPRYLIKTRGQQVTLSCSPISGHRSVSWYQQTPGQGLQFLFEYFSETQRNKGNFPGRFSGRQFSNSRSEMNVSTLELGDSALYLCASSPWGGNTEAFFGQGTRLTVV.

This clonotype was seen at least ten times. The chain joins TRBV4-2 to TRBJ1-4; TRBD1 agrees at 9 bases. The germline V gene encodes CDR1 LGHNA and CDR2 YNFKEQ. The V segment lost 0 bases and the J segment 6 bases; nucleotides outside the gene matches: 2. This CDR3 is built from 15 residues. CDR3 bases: TGTGCCAGCAGCCAAGAGGGGACAGGGTATGAAAAACTGTTTTTT. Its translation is CASSQEGTGYEKLFF.

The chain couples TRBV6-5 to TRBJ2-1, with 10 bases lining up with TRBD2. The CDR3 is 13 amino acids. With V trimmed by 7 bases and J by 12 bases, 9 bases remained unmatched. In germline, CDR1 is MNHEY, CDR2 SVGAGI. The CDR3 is CASKGSGGSGQFF. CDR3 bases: TGTGCCAGCAAGGGTAGCGGGGGGTCCGGGCAGTTCTTC.

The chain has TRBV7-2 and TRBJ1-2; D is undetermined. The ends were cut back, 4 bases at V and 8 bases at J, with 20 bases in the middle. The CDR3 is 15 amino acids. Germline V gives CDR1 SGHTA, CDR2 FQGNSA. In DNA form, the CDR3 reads TGTGCCAGCAGCTCCGACTTGGTGGGCCGCGGAGGCTACACCTTC. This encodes CASSSDLVGRGGYTF.

The CDR3 spells CASSVVPHTDTQYF. CDR3 nucleotide sequence: TGTGCCAGCAGTGTGGTACCTCACACAGATACGCAGTATTTT. The chain employs TRBV6-4 and TRBJ2-3; D remains ambiguous. This CDR3 spans 14 amino acids. Germline CDR1 MRHNA, CDR2 SNTAGT. Trimming pared 4 bases from V and 2 bases from J, leaving 10 bases between.

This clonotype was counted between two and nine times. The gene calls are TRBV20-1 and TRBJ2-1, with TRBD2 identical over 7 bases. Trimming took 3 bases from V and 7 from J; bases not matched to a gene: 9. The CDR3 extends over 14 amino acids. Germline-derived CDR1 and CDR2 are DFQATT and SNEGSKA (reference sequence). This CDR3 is CSASRAGRKNEQFF. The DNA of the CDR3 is TGCAGTGCTAGCCGAGCGGGGCGTAAAAATGAGCAGTTCTTC.

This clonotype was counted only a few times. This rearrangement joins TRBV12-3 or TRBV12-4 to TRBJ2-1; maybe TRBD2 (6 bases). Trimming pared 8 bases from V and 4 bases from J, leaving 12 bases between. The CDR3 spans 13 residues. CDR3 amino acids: CASQAGRYNEQFF. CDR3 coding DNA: TGTGCCAGCCAAGCAGGGAGGTACAATGAGCAGTTCTTC.

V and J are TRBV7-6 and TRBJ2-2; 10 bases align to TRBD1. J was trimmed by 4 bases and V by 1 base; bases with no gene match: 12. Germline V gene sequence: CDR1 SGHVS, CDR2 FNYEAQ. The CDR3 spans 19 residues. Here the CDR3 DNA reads TGTGCCAGCAGCTTAGGGTTCCCGGGACAGGGGTGGTCCACCGGGGAGCTGTTTTTT. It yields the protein CASSLGFPGQGWSTGELFF.

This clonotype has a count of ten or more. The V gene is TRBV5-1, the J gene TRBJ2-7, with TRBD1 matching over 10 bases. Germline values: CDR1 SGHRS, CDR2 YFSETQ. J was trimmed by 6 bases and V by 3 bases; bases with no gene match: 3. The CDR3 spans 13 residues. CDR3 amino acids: CASSWGTGAEQYF. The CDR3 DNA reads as TGCGCCAGCAGCTGGGGGACAGGGGCCGAGCAGTACTTC.

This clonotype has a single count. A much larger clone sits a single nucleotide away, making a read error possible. The CDR3: CASSYHNQPQHF. CDR3 coding DNA: TGTGCCAGCAGCTACCACAATCAGCCCCAGCATTTT. The chain employs TRBV5-4 and TRBJ1-5; no definite D call. Germline V lookup: CDR1 SGHNT, CDR2 YYREEE (reference sequence). The CDR3 loop spans 12 amino acids. V lost 3 bases and J lost 3, with 4 bases in between.

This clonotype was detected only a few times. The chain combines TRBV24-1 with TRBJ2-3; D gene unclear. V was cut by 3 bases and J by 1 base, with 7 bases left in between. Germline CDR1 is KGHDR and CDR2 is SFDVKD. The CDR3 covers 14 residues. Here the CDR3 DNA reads TGTGCCACCAGTGATCCGGGCCGCACAGATACGCAGTATTTT. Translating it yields CATSDPGRTDTQYF.

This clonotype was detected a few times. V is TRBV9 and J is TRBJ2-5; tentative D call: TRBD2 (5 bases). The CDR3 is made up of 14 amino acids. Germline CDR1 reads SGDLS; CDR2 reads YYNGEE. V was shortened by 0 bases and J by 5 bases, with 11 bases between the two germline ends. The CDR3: CASSVGGSAETQYF. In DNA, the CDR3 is TGTGCCAGCAGCGTAGGTGGGAGCGCCGAGACCCAGTACTTC. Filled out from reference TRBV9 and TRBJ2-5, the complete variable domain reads DSGVTQTPKHLITATGQRVTLRCSPRSGDLSVYWYQQSLDQGLQFLIQYYNGEERAKGNILERFSAQQFPDLHSELNLSSLELGDSALYFCASSVGGSAETQYFGPGTRLLVL.

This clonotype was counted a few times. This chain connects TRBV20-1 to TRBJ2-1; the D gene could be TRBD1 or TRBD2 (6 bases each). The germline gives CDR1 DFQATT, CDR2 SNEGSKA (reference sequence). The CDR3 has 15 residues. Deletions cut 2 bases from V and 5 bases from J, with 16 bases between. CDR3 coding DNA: TGCAGTGCTAGACCGTGGGGGGCTCCGGACAATGAGCAGTTCTTC. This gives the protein CSARPWGAPDNEQFF.